These 11 T cell receptor beta chains were sequenced from one sample in a study of response to subunit inactivated influenza vaccine (dated 2018 in TCRdb). Library method: RT-PCR. The sequencing machine was an Illumina HiSeq 2500. TCRdb cleaned the public reads at Q25 with fastp, built clones with MiXCR and kept in-frame beta chains. Entries that share a CDR3 protein sequence are merged under the most common genes and DNA. The sample table holds hundreds of thousands of distinct CDR3 sequences, of which over 11% were seen once. Of the sample, 5.5% to 7% is held by the ten largest clones. The specimen comprised PBMCs from blood, sampled less than 15 days before vaccination. These receptors came from a man aged 45 to 65 who received an inactivated influenza vaccine. Donor details come from another sample of the same person, matched by shared clones.

This clonotype was seen more than once but under ten times. The chain is built from TRBV7-2 and TRBJ1-1; D possibly corresponds to TRBD1 (6 bases). With 1 base removed from V and 3 bases from J, the gap between germline ends came to 9 bases. This CDR3 contains 14 residues. The germline gives CDR1 SGHTA, CDR2 FQGNSA. The DNA of the CDR3 is TGTGCCAGCAGCTTAGATGAGGGGGACACTGAAGCTTTCTTT. Protein product: CASSLDEGDTEAFF.

This clonotype was seen many times. This chain uses TRBV12-3 or TRBV12-4 with TRBJ2-7; D possibly corresponds to TRBD2 (5 bases). The CDR3 length is 11 residues. The V end lost 5 bases, the J end lost 3 bases, and 5 bases lay between the germline ends. CDR3 coding DNA: TGTGCCAGCAGTGACTACTACGAGCAGTACTTC. It specifies CASSDYYEQYF.

Only a few counts were recorded for this clonotype. The chain couples TRBV29-1 to TRBJ2-3; TRBD2 matches 8 bases. Germline V gene data show CDR1 as SQVTM and CDR2 as ANQGSEA. The CDR3 is 16 amino acids. V lost 4 bases, J lost 2 bases, and 11 bases stayed unmatched. Written as DNA, the CDR3 is TGCAGCGTTGGGTATATTGCGGGGGGATACACAGATACGCAGTATTTT. Translation gives CSVGYIAGGYTDTQYF.

The chain couples TRBV20-1 to TRBJ1-2, with D unclear. Germline-derived CDR1 and CDR2 are DFQATT and SNEGSKA (reference sequence). Trimming pared 0 bases from V and 5 bases from J, leaving 1 base between. CDR3 length equals 10 residues. As DNA, the CDR3 is TGCAGTGCTAGAGAATATGGCTACACCTTC. It encodes CSAREYGYTF.

The rearrangement joins TRBV10-3 to TRBJ2-7; D may be TRBD1 or TRBD2 (6 bases each). Germline CDR1 ENHRY, CDR2 SYGVKD. The CDR3 totals 16 residues. The V end lost 0 bases, the J end lost 3 bases, and 15 bases lay between the germline ends. The CDR3 region has the DNA TGTGCCATCAGTGAGTCGGGCCGGGGGCGCGTCTACGAGCAGTACTTC. This gives the protein CAISESGRGRVYEQYF.

This clonotype was seen a handful of times. The chain has TRBV15 and TRBJ1-2; D is unclear. V lost 7 bases to trimming and J lost 4 bases, with 19 bases between them. In germline, CDR1 is LNHNV, CDR2 YYDKDF (reference sequence). The CDR3 has 15 amino acids. The CDR3 is CATNTDPKGSYGYTF. The CDR3 nucleotides are TGTGCCACCAACACGGACCCTAAAGGGAGCTATGGCTACACCTTC.

V is TRBV7-2 and J is TRBJ2-7, with 9 bases lining up with TRBD2. The CDR3 length is 17 residues. J lost 5 bases, V lost 4 bases, and 15 bases had no gene match. Germline lookup yields CDR1 SGHTA and CDR2 FQGNSA. The DNA of the CDR3 is TGTGCCAGCAGCTCGCAATTAATTGCTAGCGGGGCCGACGAGCAGTACTTC. Amino acids: CASSSQLIASGADEQYF.

This chain uses TRBV6-1 with TRBJ2-1; 10 bases are a match to TRBD1. After removal of 11 bases from V and 12 bases from J, the junction contained 16 bases not matched to a gene. The CDR3 extends over 14 amino acids. The germline V gene has CDR1 MNHNS and CDR2 SASEGT. The CDR3 reads CAACLGTGVDGQFF. The CDR3 nucleotides are TGTGCCGCCTGCCTAGGGACAGGGGTAGATGGGCAGTTCTTC.

This clonotype has a count of ten or more. The chain couples TRBV5-6 to TRBJ2-1; D gene unclear. The CDR3 length is 15 residues. Germline CDR1 is SGHDT and CDR2 is YYEEEE. Trimming left V 3 bases short and J 0 bases short, with 10 bases between. The CDR3 is CASSSPASSYNEQFF. CDR3 in DNA: TGTGCCAGCAGCTCGCCGGCTAGCTCCTACAATGAGCAGTTCTTC.

This chain links TRBV20-1 with TRBJ2-3; 7 nucleotides align to TRBD2. CDR1 is DFQATT, CDR2 SNEGSKA, per germline (reference sequence). The CDR3 has 14 amino acids. J gave up 3 bases and V 3 bases, and 6 bases lay outside the gene matches. The CDR3 coding sequence is TGCAGTGCTAGCAAAGCGGGAAGAACAGATACGCAGTATTTT. The encoded protein is CSASKAGRTDTQYF.

This clonotype was seen more than once but under ten times. This chain joins TRBV7-9 and TRBJ2-7; D is uncertain. This CDR3 is 13 amino acids long. Trimming left V 5 bases short and J 5 bases short, with 13 bases between. Germline lookup yields CDR1 SEHNR and CDR2 FQNEAQ (reference sequence). The CDR3 sequence: CASSRPFKDEQYF. In DNA form, the CDR3 reads TGTGCCAGCAGCCGGCCTTTTAAGGACGAGCAGTACTTC. The entire variable domain, with the rest obtained from reference TRBV7-9 and TRBJ2-7, is as follows: DTGVSQNPRHKITKRGQNVTFRCDPISEHNRLYWYRQTLGQGPEFLTYFQNEAQLEKSRLLSDRFSAERPKGSFSTLEIQRTEQGDSAMYLCASSRPFKDEQYFGPGTRLTVT.